This TCR beta chain originates from a study of OX40 agonist ivuxolimab in advanced cancers. Study summary: Aged about 20 to 80 with a mean of 60 years, they were less than 90% male.

The CDR3 has 16 residues. Germline CDR1 GTSNPN, CDR2 SVGIG (reference sequence). V dropped 2 bases and J dropped 4 bases, with 20 bases sitting between them. Note on this clone: Its antigen is undetermined.

Clones were sequenced by immunoSEQ multiplex PCR, and TCRdb holds only the in-frame ones, with some missing. The table lists under 90,000 clones, about 93% of them singletons. Study results and limitations: Researchers report that CD8+ T cells had, on average, more expanded clones than CD4+. Antigen specificity was not determined for the expanded peripheral T cells. CD4+ and CD8+ blood T cells expanded clonally by week 6 at 0.1 to 3.0 mg/kg.

This rearrangement joins TRBV30 to TRBJ1-2; D call uncertain. Specimen: CD4+ or CD8+ T cells sorted from blood, collected in a trial of the OX40 agonist ivuxolimab. The receptor was derived from an adult with an advanced solid tumor such as melanoma, head and neck, liver or kidney cancer. CDR3 bases: TGTGCCTGGAGTCCCCATGAAGTTGCCGGACGCTATGGCTACACCTTC. This gives the protein CAWSPHEVAGRYGYTF.